The sequence of this T cell receptor (beta chain) was determined in a study of CD8+CD57+ T cells in acquired aplastic anemia. Looking at the study overall: Sorted CD4+ and CD8+ cells gave an average of approximately 3 ug of DNA. The study, taken as a whole, reports: Some 29 CD8+ CDR3 sequences were shared between patients and controls.

The CDR3 covers 14 residues. CDR1 is MNHNS and CDR2 is SASEGT in the germline V gene. Trimming left V 4 bases short and J 3 bases short, with 12 bases between. In patients chosen for sequencing, flow cytometry had shown CD8+CD57+ cell expansion. Every patient presented with severe acquired aplastic anemia. TCR beta VDJ and CDR3 were profiled, and genomic DNA was the template. TCRdb processed the reads anew with MiXCR; each CDR3 protein has one entry. The table lists hundreds of thousands of distinct CDR3 sequences, about a third of them singletons. This clonotype was counted ten times or more. Its antigen is unknown.

The gene calls are TRBV6-1 and TRBJ1-2, with a weak D call TRBD1 (5 bases). The sequencing sample was made of sorted CD4+, CD8+, or CD8+CD57+ T cells (not recorded which) from PBMCs. The source is a human donor with aplastic anemia. The CDR3 spells CASSATGTDYGYTF. CDR3 sequence (DNA): TGTGCCAGCAGTGCAACCGGGACGGACTATGGCTACACCTTC.